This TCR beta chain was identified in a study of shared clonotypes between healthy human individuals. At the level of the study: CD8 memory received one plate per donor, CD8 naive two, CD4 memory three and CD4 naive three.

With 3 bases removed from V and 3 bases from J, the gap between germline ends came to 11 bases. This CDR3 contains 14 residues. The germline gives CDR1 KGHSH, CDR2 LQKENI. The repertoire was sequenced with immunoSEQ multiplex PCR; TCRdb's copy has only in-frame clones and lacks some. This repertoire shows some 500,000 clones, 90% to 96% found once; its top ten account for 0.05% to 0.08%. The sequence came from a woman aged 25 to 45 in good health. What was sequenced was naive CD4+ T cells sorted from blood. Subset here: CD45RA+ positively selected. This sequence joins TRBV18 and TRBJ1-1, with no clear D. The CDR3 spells CASSPRRVDTEAFF. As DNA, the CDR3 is TGTGCCAGCTCACCGCGAAGGGTCGACACTGAAGCTTTCTTT.